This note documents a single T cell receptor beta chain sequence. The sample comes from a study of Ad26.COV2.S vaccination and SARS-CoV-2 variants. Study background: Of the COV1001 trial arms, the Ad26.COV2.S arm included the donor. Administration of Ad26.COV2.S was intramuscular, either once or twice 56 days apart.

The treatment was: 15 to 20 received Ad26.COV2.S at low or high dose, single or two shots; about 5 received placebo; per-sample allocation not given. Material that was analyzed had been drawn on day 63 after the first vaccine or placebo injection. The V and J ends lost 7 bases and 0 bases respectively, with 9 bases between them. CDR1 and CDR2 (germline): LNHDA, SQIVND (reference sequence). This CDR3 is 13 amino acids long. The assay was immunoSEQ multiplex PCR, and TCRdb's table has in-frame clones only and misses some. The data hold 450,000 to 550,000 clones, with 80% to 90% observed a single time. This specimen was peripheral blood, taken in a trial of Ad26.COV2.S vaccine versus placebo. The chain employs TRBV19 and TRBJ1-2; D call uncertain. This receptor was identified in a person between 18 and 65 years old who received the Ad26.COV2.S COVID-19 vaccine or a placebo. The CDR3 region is CASIDAANYGYTF. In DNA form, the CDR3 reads TGTGCCAGTATAGACGCGGCTAACTATGGCTACACCTTC.